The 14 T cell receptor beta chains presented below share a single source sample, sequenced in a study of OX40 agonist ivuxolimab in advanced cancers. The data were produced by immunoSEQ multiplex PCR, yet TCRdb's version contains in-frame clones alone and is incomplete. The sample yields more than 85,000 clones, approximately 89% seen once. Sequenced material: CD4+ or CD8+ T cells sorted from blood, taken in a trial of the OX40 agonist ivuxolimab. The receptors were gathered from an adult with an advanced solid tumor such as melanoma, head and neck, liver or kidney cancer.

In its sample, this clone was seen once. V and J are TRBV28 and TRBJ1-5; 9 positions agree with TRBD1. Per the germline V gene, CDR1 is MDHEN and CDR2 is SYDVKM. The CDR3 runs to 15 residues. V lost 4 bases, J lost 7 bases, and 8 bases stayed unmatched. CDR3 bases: TGTGCCAGCAGTTCAACAGGGGGCGGGAACCAGCCCCAGCATTTT. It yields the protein CASSSTGGGNQPQHF.

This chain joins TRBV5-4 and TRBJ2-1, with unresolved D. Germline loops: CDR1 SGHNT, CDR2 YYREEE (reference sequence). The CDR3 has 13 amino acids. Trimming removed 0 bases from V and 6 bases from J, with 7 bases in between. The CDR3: CASSLEVANEQFF. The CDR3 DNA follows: TGTGCCAGCAGCTTGGAAGTGGCCAATGAGCAGTTCTTC.

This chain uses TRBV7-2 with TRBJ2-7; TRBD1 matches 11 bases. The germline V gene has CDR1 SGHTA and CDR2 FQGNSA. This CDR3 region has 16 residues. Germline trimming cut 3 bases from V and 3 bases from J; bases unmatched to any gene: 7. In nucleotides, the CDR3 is TGTGCCAGCAGCTTGATGACCGGGACAGGGGGCTACGAGCAGTACTTC. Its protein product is CASSLMTGTGGYEQYF.

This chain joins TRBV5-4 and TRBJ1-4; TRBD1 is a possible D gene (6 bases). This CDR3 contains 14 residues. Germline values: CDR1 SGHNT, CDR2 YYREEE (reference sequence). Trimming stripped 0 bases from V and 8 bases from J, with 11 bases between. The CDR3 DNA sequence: TGTGCCAGCAGCTTGGGACAGGACGGGGAAAAACTGTTTTTT. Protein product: CASSLGQDGEKLFF.

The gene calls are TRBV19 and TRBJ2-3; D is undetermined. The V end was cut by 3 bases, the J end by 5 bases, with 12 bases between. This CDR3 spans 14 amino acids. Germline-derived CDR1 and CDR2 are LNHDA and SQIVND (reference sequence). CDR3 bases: TGTGCCAGTAGTATGCAGGCCTGGGGAGATACGCAGTATTTT. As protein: CASSMQAWGDTQYF.

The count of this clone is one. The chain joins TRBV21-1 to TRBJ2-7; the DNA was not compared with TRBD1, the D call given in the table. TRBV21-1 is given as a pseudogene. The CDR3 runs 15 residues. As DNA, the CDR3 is TGTGCCAGACTCACTAGACAGGGGGGGCCCTACGAGCAGTACTTC. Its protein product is CARLTRQGGPYEQYF.

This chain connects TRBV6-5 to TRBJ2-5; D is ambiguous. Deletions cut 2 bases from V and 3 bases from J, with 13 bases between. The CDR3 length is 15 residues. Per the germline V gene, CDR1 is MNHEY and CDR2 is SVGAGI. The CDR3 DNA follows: TGTGCCAGCAGTTACCTGGGATTAGCCAAAGAGACCCAGTACTTC. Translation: CASSYLGLAKETQYF.

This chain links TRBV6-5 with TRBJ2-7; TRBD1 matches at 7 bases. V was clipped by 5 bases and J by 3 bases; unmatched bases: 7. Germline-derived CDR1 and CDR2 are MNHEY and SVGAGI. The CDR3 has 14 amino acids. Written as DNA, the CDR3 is TGTGCCAGCAGTACCTACGGGACAGTCTACGAGCAGTACTTC. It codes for CASSTYGTVYEQYF.

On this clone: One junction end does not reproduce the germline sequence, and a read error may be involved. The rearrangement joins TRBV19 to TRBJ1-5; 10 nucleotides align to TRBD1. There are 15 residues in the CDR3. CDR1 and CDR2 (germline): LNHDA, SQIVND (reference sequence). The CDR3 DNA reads TGTGCTAGTAGTCTTGGGACAGGGGTCAATCAGCCCCAGCATTTT. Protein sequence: CASSLGTGVNQPQHF.

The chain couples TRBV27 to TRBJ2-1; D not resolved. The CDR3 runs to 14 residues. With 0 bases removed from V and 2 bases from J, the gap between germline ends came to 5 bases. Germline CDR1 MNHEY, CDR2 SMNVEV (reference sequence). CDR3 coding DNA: TGTGCCAGCAGTTTATCGCGACCCTACAATGAGCAGTTCTTC. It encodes CASSLSRPYNEQFF.

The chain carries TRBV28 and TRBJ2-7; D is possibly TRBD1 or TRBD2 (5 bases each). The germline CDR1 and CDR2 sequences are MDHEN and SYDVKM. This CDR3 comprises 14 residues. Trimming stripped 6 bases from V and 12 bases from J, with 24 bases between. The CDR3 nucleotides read TGTGCCAGCAGCCTGCCGGGACGTCTTCCCCAGGCGTACTTC. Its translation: CASSLPGRLPQAYF.

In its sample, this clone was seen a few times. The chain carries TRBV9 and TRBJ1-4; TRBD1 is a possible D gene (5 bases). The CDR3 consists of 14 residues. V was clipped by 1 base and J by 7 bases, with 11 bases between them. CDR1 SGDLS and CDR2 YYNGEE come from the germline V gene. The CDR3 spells CASSVSGVGEKLFF. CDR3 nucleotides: TGTGCCAGCAGCGTATCGGGGGTCGGTGAAAAACTGTTTTTT. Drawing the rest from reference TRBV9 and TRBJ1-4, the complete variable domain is DSGVTQTPKHLITATGQRVTLRCSPRSGDLSVYWYQQSLDQGLQFLIQYYNGEERAKGNILERFSAQQFPDLHSELNLSSLELGDSALYFCASSVSGVGEKLFFGSGTQLSVL.

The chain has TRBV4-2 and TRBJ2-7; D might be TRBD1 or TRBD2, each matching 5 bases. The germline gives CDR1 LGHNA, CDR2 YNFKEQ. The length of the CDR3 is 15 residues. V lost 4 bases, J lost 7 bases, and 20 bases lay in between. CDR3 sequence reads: CASSPSGTAEGEQYF. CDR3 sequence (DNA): TGTGCCAGCAGCCCGTCCGGGACGGCCGAGGGGGAGCAGTACTTC.

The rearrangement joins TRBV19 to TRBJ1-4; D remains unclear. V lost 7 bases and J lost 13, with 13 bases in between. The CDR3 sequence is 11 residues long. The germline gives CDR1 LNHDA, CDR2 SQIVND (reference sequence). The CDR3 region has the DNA TGTGCCAGTACCAATGCTGGTAGACTGTTTTTT. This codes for CASTNAGRLFF.